This T cell receptor (beta chain) was captured by sequencing in a study of pediatric ulcerative colitis. Whole-study findings and limits: Compared with controls, ulcerative colitis showed greater blood-rectum clone sharing. This repertoire reflects total lymphocytes rather than subpopulations like regulatory T cells.

About this clone itself: What it binds is unknown.

Only in-frame clones appear in the TCRdb table, and some are missing; sequencing was by immunoSEQ multiplex PCR. The sample includes roughly 64,000 clones, around 85% of them seen just once. Before the diagnostic colonoscopy, ulcerative colitis patients were free of immunosuppressive medication. The CDR3 loop spans 15 amino acids. The ends were cut back, 4 bases at V and 2 bases at J, with 14 bases in the middle. The germline V gene encodes CDR1 SGHTA and CDR2 FQGNSA. The receptor's source is a boy aged 5-17 years with severe ulcerative colitis. This chain joins TRBV7-2 and TRBJ1-2; a weak D match, TRBD1 (6 bases). The source material was blood. In DNA, the CDR3 is TGTGCCAGCAGCTCCAACCGGGACACCAACTATGGCTACACCTTC. This gives the protein CASSSNRDTNYGYTF.